The following is a TCR beta chain sequence with its context. This clone was found a few times. Its antigen target is currently unknown. No base quality information exists; no much larger clone differs at one position. The data stem from a study of OX40 agonist ivuxolimab in advanced cancers. Concerning the study at large: Ivuxolimab was an agonistic, fully human IgG2 monoclonal antibody directed against OX40 (CD134), a costimulatory receptor. Partial responses occurred in three dose-escalation patients: two with cutaneous melanoma and one with hepatocellular carcinoma. The paper describes the monotherapy dose-escalation part (N = 52 patients) of the phase I trial of ivuxolimab. In the dose-escalation cohort, nearly 85% of patients were male, and the mean age was 60 years with a range of 23 to 79. Patients were allowed to have had prior anti-PD-1, anti-PD-L1 or anti-CTLA-4 therapy, and around 43% of the dose-escalation patients had been treated with checkpoint inhibitors. The purpose of peripheral TCRbeta sequencing was to test whether ivuxolimab changed TCR sequence diversity and led to clonal T-cell expansion. Of the approximately 50 patients in dose escalation, about 20 had hepatocellular carcinoma, some 15 had melanoma, 9 had renal cell carcinoma and 9 had head and neck cancer. Intravenous ivuxolimab was administered to patients every 2 weeks at six dose levels: 0.01, 0.1, 0.3, 1.5, 3 and 10 mg/kg.

Overall study outcomes, separate from this receptor: On average, CD8+ T cells showed more expanded clones than CD4+ T cells after ivuxolimab. Partial responders in the 0.1-3.0 mg/kg groups had among the lowest normalized peripheral clonal expansion, especially among CD8+ T cells. The antigen specificity of the clonally expanded peripheral T cells was not determined. Low levels of normalized T-cell clonal expansion were also seen in some patients who did not respond. At doses from 0.1 to 3.0 mg/kg, clonal expansion was seen in both CD4+ and CD8+ blood T cells between baseline and week 6.

For sequencing of the TCRbeta CDR3 region, genomic DNA was extracted from the sorted cells. The immunoSEQ Assay was used for sequencing of TCRbeta CDR3 regions. The table comes from immuneACCESS by way of TCRdb, which keeps in-frame sequences with V and J called. Part of the clones is missing from these tables; in studies checked, under half for an unresolved V gene and the rest for unknown reasons. Recorded for this sample are 65,000 to 80,000 clones; approximately 88% of them occurred a single time. Jointly, the top ten make up approximately 2.1% of the sample. The trial excluded patients who had a history of autoimmune disease or were on systemic immunosuppression. Peripheral blood for TCR sequencing was collected from all dose cohorts at baseline, on cycle 4 day 1, and on cycle 7 day 1. The samples were taken from a phase I, first-in-human, multicenter, open-label dose-escalation trial of ivuxolimab. Adults with locally advanced or metastatic melanoma, renal cell carcinoma, hepatocellular carcinoma or head and neck squamous cell carcinoma were enrolled in the trial. Before TCR sequencing, CD4+ and CD8+ T cells were separately sorted from peripheral blood.

The sequence derives from an adult with an advanced solid tumor such as melanoma, head and neck, liver or kidney cancer. The sequences come from CD4+ or CD8+ T cells sorted from blood, collected in a trial of the OX40 agonist ivuxolimab.

Here is the DNA: TGTGCCAGTAGTATAATGGGGGGTTCGGGCAATCAGCCCCAGCATTTT. Translated, it reads CASSIMGGSGNQPQHF. Recombination joined TRBV19 with TRBJ1-5; a tentative D match to TRBD1 spans 5 bases. Deletion took 2 bases off V and 2 bases off J, with a span of 13 bases between the germline ends. For CDR1 and CDR2, the germline V gene (reference sequence) lists LNHDA and SQIVND. The CDR3 sequence holds 16 residues, the cysteine and phenylalanine included. Only CDR3 DNA is held: 48 bases, read in frame from base 1.